Presented here are 7 T cell receptor beta chains from one specimen sequenced in a study of T-cell reconstitution after alpha-beta-depleted transplantation in children. This sample's TCRbeta library carried unique molecular identifier barcodes. From the PCR reads, TCRdb called clonotypes with MiXCR, one entry per CDR3 protein. The top ten hold less than 9% of the sample, which has around 270,000 distinct CDR3 sequences, 10% seen once. Sequencing used PBMCs, obtained before TCRalphabeta/CD19-depleted stem cell transplant. The source of these receptors is a boy younger than two with acute myeloid leukemia, due to receive a stem cell transplant.

About this clonotype itself: One base away lies a much larger clone, so this may be a sequencing read error. V usage is TRBV21-1 and J usage is TRBJ2-3; whether TRBD1, the table's D call, matches the DNA was not checked. TRBV21-1 is described as a pseudogene. This CDR3 spans 17 amino acids. The CDR3 DNA follows: TGTGCCAGCAGGGGAACAGGGGCTGCATCTAGCACAGATACGCGGTATTTT. It yields the protein CASRGTGAASSTDTRYF.

In this sample, this clonotype turned up a few times. The J gene is TRBJ1-5, the V gene TRBV20-1, with D possibly matching TRBD1 (6 bases). V lost 3 bases to trimming and J lost 0 bases, with 9 bases between them. Germline-derived CDR1 and CDR2 are DFQATT and SNEGSKA (reference sequence). The CDR3 is 14 residues long. The CDR3: CSASWTDSNQPQHF. For the CDR3, the DNA is TGCAGTGCTAGTTGGACAGATAGCAATCAGCCCCAGCATTTT.

The chain joins TRBV7-8 to TRBJ1-2; possible D gene TRBD1, 5 bases. This CDR3 region has 14 residues. Germline V lookup: CDR1 SGHVS, CDR2 FQNEAQ. The V and J ends lost 1 base and 2 bases respectively, with 8 bases between them. For the CDR3, the DNA is TGTGCCAGCAGCTTAGACCAGGGCAACTATGGCTACACCTTC. It translates to CASSLDQGNYGYTF.

There are many counts of this clonotype. The chain joins TRBV10-3 to TRBJ1-1; 7 bases fit TRBD1. After removal of 0 bases from V and 0 bases from J, the junction contained 1 base not matched to a gene. In germline, CDR1 is ENHRY, CDR2 SYGVKD. There are 15 residues in the CDR3. In DNA form, the CDR3 reads TGTGCCATCAGTGAGTCGGGACAGTTGAACACTGAAGCTTTCTTT. Its translation: CAISESGQLNTEAFF.

Points on this clonotype: A much larger clonotype is one base distant, so this may be a read error. V usage is TRBV28 and J usage is TRBJ2-3; D is ambiguous. Germline values: CDR1 MDHEN, CDR2 SYDVKM. The CDR3 covers 15 residues. V gave up 3 bases and J gave up 2 bases, with 12 bases separating them. The CDR3 DNA reads as TGTGCCAGCAGTTTTTCACAGTATATCACAGATACGCAGTATTTT. It is translated as CASSFSQYITDTQYF.

This clonotype appeared many times. The chain recombines TRBV12-3 or TRBV12-4 with TRBJ1-1; the D gene is possibly TRBD1 (5 bases). The CDR3 is made up of 14 amino acids. V shed 3 bases and J shed 3 bases, with 11 bases lying between them. The CDR3 coding sequence is TGTGCCAGCAGTTTGTGGGGGGGGGACACTGAAGCTTTCTTT. It is translated as CASSLWGGDTEAFF.

This clonotype has ten or more counts. This chain uses TRBV5-1 with TRBJ2-3; 8 nucleotides line up with TRBD2. CDR1 and CDR2 from the germline V gene are SGHRS and YFSETQ. The CDR3 runs to 16 residues. V was pared by 4 bases and J by 6 bases, with 13 bases of the junction left unmatched. The DNA of the CDR3 is TGCGCCAGCAGCCTTAGCTGGGAACTAGCGGATGATACGCAGTATTTT. Translation gives CASSLSWELADDTQYF.